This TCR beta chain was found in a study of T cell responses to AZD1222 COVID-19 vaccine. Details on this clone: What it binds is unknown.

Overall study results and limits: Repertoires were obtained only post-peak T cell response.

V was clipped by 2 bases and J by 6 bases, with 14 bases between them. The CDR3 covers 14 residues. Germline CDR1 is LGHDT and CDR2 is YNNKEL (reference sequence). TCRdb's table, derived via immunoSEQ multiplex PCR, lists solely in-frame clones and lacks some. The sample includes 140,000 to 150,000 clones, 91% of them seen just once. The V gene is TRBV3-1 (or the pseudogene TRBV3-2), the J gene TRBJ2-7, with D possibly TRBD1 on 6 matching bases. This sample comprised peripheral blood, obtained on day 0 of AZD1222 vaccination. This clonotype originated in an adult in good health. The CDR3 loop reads CASSQHRDNCEQYF. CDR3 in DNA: TGTGCCAGCAGCCAACACCGGGACAACTGCGAGCAGTACTTC.